This T cell receptor (beta chain) was recovered during a study of post-analysis software for immune sequencing data. In this sample, this clonotype turned up a few times. The antigen is unknown. The V end was cut by 6 bases, the J end by 5 bases, with 17 bases between. The CDR3 extends over 15 amino acids. Carried by the TCR beta cDNA libraries were unique molecular identifiers. One entry per CDR3 protein, called by TCRdb with MiXCR from the PCR reads. The sample has 750,000 to 900,000 distinct CDR3 sequences; approximately 44% are singletons. Study-wide points: Under the F measure, samples that were prepared in one batch clustered strongly together. In patients, TRBV5-6, TRBV5-1 and TRBV20-1 belonged to five or six TRBV segments found more frequently than in controls.

Sequenced sample: blood. The TCR was taken from a girl between 10 and 17 years old with multiple sclerosis. The gene calls are TRBV12-3 or TRBV12-4 and TRBJ1-5; D not resolved. The CDR3 region is CASSNSGVGHQPQHF. In DNA form, the CDR3 reads TGTGCCAGCAGCAACAGCGGAGTAGGACATCAGCCCCAGCATTTT.